This T cell receptor beta chain originates from a study of tumor and adjacent non-tumor tissue in lung cancer. Across the whole study: Stage I to III disease affected over nine men and roughly five women aged roughly 30 to 76.

The CDR3 contains 17 residues. Germline CDR1 reads SGHNT; CDR2 reads YYREEE (reference sequence). V was clipped by 5 bases and J by 15 bases, with 34 bases between them. The library came from three nested PCR rounds adapted from ARM-PCR protocols. Each CDR3 protein gets one entry after TCRdb re-called the multiplex PCR reads with MiXCR. The repertoire has 220,000 or so distinct CDR3 sequences, about 76% of them found once; the top ten carry 25%. RNA was extracted from bulk tissue without any cell sorting. Between August and November 2014, newly diagnosed, chemotherapy-naive lung cancer patients underwent thoracic surgery in China. This clonotype showed up just once.

The sequence came from a man in his sixties with non-small cell lung cancer. The J gene is TRBJ2-3, the V gene TRBV5-4; D is perhaps TRBD2 (6 bases). Material for sequencing was lung tumor tissue. The CDR3 DNA is TGTGCCAGCAGAAAGGATATTACTAGAACTAGCACAGATATGCATTATTTT. It translates to CASRKDITRTSTDMHYF.